These 5 T cell receptor beta chains originate from one sample sequenced in a study of blood T cell repertoires in COVID-19. Profiling relied on immunoSEQ multiplex PCR, and the TCRdb table lists in-frame clones only, not all of them. The data contain some 460,000 clones, around 90% of them singletons. The source material was PBMCs or T cells enriched from blood (not recorded which). Every receptor here comes from a woman between 18 and 29 years old who had recovered from COVID-19.

The chain employs TRBV29-1 and TRBJ1-4; a possible D gene is TRBD1 (6 bases). The germline V gene has CDR1 SQVTM and CDR2 ANQGSEA. V lost 4 bases and J 6 bases, leaving 12 bases between the germline ends. The CDR3 covers 13 residues. This CDR3 reads CSVGGGGDEKLFF. The CDR3 nucleotides are TGCAGCGTTGGTGGGGGGGGCGATGAAAAACTGTTTTTT.

The chain links TRBV12-3 or TRBV12-4 to TRBJ1-5; D gene uncertain. The CDR3 has 12 amino acids. V was cut by 9 bases and J by 9 bases, with 15 bases left in between. CDR3 loop: CASRSGYRPQHF. In DNA form, the CDR3 reads TGTGCCAGTAGGAGTGGTTATCGGCCCCAGCATTTT.

The chain couples TRBV27 to TRBJ2-1; TRBD2 agrees at 7 bases. V was clipped by 8 bases and J by 6 bases; unmatched bases: 10. Germline V gives CDR1 MNHEY, CDR2 SMNVEV (reference sequence). The CDR3 sequence is 14 residues long. CDR3 sequence reads: CASSPGGIFNEQFF. In nucleotides, the CDR3 is TGTGCCAGCTCTCCCGGGGGGATTTTCAATGAGCAGTTCTTC.

The chain recombines TRBV6-6 with TRBJ2-7; possibly TRBD1 for D (6 bases). CDR3 size: 13 residues. V lost 6 bases and J lost 3, with 12 bases in between. In germline, CDR1 is MNHNY, CDR2 SVGAGI (reference sequence). In nucleotides, the CDR3 is TGTGCCAGCAGCCGGCAGGGGATCTACGAGCAGTACTTC. Translation gives CASSRQGIYEQYF.

V is TRBV2 and J is TRBJ2-6; D uncertain. The germline gives CDR1 SNHLY, CDR2 FYNNEI. V was clipped by 11 bases and J by 2 bases, with 10 bases between them. The CDR3 is 13 residues long. The CDR3 nucleotides read TGTGCCTCCTCTGGAGCTGGGGCCAACGTCCTGACTTTC. This encodes CASSGAGANVLTF. The variable domain in full, with the rest retrieved from reference TRBV2 and TRBJ2-6, is EPEVTQTPSHQVTQMGQEVILRCVPISNHLYFYWYRQILGQKVEFLVSFYNNEISEKSEIFDDQFSVERPDGSNFTLKIRSTKLEDSAMYFCASSGAGANVLTFGAGSRLTVL.